This T cell receptor (beta chain) was profiled in a study of cytomegalovirus exposure and HLA in healthy donors. The table came from immunoSEQ multiplex PCR; TCRdb's copy has only in-frame clones and leaves some out. Of approximately 150,000 clones in the sample, around nine tenths were seen once. This clone was seen only once. Donors came from a validation cohort of approximately 110 subjects, distinct from the first 666-subject cohort. The germline CDR1 and CDR2 sequences are SQVTM and ANQGSEA. The CDR3 loop spans 14 amino acids. The V segment lost 3 bases and the J segment 7 bases; nucleotides outside the gene matches: 7.

The specimen was PBMCs. This clonotype originated in a young man in good health and CMV-seropositive. The chain has TRBV29-1 and TRBJ2-1; TRBD2 matches 9 bases. This CDR3 is CSVDSGTSSNEQFF. The CDR3 DNA follows: TGCAGCGTTGACTCCGGGACTAGCAGTAATGAGCAGTTCTTC.